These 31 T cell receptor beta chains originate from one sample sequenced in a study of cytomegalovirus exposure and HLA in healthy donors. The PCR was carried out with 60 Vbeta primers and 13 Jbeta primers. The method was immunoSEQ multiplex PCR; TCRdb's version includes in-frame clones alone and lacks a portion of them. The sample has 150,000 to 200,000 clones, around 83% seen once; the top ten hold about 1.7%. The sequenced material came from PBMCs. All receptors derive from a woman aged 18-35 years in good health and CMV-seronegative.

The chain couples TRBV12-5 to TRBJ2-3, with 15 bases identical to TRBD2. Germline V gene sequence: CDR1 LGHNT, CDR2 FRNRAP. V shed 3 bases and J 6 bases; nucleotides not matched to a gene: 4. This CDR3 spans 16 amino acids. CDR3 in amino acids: CASGLGLAGGPDTQYF. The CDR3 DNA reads TGTGCTAGTGGTTTAGGACTAGCGGGAGGGCCGGATACGCAGTATTTT.

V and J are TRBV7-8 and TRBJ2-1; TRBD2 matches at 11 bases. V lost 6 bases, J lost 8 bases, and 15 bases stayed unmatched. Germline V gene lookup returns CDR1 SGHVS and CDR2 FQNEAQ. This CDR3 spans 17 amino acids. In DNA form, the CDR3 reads TGTGCCAGCAGTTGGAGTACTAGCGGGAGCGTTCACCATGAGCAGTTCTTC. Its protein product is CASSWSTSGSVHHEQFF.

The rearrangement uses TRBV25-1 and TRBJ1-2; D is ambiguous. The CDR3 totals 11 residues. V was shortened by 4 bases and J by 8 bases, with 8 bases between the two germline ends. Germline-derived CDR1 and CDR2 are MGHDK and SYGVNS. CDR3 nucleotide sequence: TGTGCCAGCAGTGTAGGAGGGGGCTACACCTTC. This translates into CASSVGGGYTF.

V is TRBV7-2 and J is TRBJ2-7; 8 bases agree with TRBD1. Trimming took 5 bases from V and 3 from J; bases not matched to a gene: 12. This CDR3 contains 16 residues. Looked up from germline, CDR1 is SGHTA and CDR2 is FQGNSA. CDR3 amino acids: CASSLRTGTGYYEQYF. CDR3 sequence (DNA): TGTGCCAGCAGCCTACGTACCGGGACAGGATACTACGAGCAGTACTTC.

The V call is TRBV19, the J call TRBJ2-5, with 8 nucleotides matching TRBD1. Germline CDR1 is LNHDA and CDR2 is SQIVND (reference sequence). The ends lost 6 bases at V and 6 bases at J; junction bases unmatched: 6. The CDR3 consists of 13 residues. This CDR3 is CASSGQGLKTQYF. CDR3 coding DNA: TGTGCCAGTAGCGGACAGGGTTTAAAGACCCAGTACTTC. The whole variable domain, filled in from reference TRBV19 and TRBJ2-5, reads DGGITQSPKYLFRKEGQNVTLSCEQNLNHDAMYWYRQDPGQGLRLIYYSQIVNDFQKGDIAEGYSVSREKKESFPLTVTSAQKNPTAFYLCASSGQGLKTQYFGPGTRLLVL.

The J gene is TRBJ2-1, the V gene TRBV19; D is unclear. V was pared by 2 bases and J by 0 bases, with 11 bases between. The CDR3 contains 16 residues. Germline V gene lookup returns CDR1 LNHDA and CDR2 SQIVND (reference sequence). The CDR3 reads CASSIIPLPSYNEQFF. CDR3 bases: TGTGCCAGTAGTATAATCCCTCTCCCCTCCTACAATGAGCAGTTCTTC.

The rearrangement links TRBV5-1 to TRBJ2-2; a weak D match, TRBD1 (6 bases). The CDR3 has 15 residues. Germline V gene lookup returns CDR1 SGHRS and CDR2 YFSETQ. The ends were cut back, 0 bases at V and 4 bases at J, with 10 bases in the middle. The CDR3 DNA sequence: TGCGCCAGCAGCTTGGGGGGGCAATCCACCGGGGAGCTGTTTTTT. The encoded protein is CASSLGGQSTGELFF.

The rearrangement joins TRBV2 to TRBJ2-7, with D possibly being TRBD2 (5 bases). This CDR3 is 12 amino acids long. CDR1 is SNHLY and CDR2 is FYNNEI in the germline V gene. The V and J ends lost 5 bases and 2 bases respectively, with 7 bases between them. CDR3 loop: CASSSAAYEQYF. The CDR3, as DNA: TGTGCCAGCAGTTCAGCGGCCTACGAGCAGTACTTC.

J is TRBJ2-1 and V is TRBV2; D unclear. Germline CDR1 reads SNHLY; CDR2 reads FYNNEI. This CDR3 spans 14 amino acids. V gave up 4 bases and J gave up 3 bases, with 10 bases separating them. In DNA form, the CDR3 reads TGTGCCAGCAGTGGGAACTACAACTACAATGAGCAGTTCTTC. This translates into CASSGNYNYNEQFF.

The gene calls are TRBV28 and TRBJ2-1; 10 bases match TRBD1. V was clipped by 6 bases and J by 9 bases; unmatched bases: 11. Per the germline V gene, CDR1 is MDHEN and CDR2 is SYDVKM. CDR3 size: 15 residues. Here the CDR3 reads CASSRRDRGISEQFF. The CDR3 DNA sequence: TGTGCCAGCAGCCGCCGGGACAGGGGCATCAGTGAGCAGTTCTTC.

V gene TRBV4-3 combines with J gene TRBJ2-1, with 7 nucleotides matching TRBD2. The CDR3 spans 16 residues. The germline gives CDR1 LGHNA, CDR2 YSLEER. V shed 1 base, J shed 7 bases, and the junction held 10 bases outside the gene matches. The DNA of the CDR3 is TGCGCCAGCAGCCAAGTGGGGGGAGGGTCTGTGAATGAGCAGTTCTTC. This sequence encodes CASSQVGGGSVNEQFF.

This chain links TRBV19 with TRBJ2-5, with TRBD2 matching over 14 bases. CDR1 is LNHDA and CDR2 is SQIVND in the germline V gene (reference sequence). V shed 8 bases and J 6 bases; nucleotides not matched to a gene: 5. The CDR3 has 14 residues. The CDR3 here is CASGGLAGVQTQYF. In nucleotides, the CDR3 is TGTGCCAGTGGGGGACTAGCGGGAGTACAGACCCAGTACTTC.

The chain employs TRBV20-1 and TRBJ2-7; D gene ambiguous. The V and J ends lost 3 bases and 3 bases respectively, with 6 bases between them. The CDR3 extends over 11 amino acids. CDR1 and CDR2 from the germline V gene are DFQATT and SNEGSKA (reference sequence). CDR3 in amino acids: CSASPIYEQYF. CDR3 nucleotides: TGCAGTGCTAGCCCCATCTACGAGCAGTACTTC.

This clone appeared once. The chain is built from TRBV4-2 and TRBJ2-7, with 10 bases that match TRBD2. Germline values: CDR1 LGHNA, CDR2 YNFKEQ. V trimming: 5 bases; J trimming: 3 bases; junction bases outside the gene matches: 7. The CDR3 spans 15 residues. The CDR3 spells CASSDEREGHYEQYF. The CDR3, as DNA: TGTGCCAGCAGCGATGAGCGGGAGGGCCACTACGAGCAGTACTTC.

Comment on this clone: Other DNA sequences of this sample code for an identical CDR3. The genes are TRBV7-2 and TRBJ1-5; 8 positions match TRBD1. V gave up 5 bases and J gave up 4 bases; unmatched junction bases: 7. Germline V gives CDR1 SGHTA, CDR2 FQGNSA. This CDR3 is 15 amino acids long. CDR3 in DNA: TGTGCCAGCAGCACTACAGGGGGAGGTAATCAGCCCCAGCATTTT. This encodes CASSTTGGGNQPQHF.

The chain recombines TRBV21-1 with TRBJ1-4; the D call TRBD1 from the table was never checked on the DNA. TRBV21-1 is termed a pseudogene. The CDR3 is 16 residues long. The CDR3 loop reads CASSKVRNRHNEKLFF. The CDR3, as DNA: TGTGCCAGCAGCAAAGTTCGTAACAGACATAATGAAAAACTGTTTTTT.

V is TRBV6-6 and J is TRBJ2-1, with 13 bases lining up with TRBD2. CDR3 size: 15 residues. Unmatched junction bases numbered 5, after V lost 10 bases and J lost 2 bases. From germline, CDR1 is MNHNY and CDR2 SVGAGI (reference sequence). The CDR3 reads CATAGTSGTYNEQFF. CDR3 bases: TGTGCCACCGCCGGGACTAGCGGGACCTACAATGAGCAGTTCTTC.

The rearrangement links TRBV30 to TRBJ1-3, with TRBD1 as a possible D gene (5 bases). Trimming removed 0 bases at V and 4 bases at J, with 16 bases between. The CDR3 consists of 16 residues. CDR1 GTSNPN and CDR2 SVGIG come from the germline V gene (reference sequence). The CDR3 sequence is CAWSVSSAGSGNTIYF. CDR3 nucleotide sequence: TGTGCCTGGAGTGTTTCTTCGGCAGGGTCAGGAAACACCATATATTTT.

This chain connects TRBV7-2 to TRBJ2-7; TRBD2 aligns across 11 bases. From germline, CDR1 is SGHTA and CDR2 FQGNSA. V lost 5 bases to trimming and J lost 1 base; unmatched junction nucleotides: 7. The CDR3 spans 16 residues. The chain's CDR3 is CASSLPGTSGSYEQYF. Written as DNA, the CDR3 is TGTGCCAGCAGCCTTCCCGGGACTAGCGGTTCCTACGAGCAGTACTTC.

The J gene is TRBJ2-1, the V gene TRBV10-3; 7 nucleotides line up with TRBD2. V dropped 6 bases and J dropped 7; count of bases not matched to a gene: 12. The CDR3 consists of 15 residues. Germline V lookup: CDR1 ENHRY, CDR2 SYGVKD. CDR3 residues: CAISHRGGSLNEQFF. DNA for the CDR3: TGTGCCATCAGCCACCGTGGCGGGAGTTTAAATGAGCAGTTCTTC.

In DNA form, the CDR3 reads TGCGCCAGCAGCCCCCAGGAGGGTGTGGGAGGGCCTCCCAATGAGCAGTTCTTC. It is translated as CASSPQEGVGGPPNEQFF. This chain joins TRBV4-3 and TRBJ2-1, with TRBD2 identical over 7 bases. The trim removed 4 bases at V and 6 bases at J, leaving 18 bases unmatched. The CDR3 spans 18 residues. Germline assignment: CDR1 LGHNA and CDR2 YSLEER.

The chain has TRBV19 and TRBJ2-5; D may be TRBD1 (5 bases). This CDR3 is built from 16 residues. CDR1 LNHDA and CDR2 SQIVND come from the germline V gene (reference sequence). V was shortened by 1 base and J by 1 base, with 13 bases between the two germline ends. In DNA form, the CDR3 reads TGTGCCAGTAGTATAGGGGGCGGAACCGTCCAAGAGACCCAGTACTTC. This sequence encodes CASSIGGGTVQETQYF.

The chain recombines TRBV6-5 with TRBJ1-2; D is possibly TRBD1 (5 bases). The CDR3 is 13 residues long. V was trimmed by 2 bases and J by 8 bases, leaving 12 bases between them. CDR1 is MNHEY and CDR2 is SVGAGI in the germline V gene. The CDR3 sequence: CASSYGGVGGYTF. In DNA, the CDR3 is TGTGCCAGCAGTTACGGGGGGGTTGGAGGCTACACCTTC.

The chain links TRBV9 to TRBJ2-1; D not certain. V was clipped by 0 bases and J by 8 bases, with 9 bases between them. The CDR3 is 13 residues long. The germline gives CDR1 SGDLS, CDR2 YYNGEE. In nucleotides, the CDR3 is TGTGCCAGCAGCGTAGTGAGCGACCATGAGCAGTTCTTC. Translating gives CASSVVSDHEQFF.

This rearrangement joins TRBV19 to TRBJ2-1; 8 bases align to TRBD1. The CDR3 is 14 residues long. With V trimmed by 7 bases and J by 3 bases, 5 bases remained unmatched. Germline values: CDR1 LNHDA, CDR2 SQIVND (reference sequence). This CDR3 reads CASTDRGVYNEQFF. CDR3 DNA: TGTGCCAGTACCGACAGGGGAGTCTACAATGAGCAGTTCTTC.

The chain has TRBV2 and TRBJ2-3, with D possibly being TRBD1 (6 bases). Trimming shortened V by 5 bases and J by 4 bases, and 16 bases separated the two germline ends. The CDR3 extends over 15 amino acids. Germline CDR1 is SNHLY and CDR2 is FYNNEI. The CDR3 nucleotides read TGTGCCAGCAGTCCCTACAGGGCGAGGCCAGATACGCAGTATTTT. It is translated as CASSPYRARPDTQYF. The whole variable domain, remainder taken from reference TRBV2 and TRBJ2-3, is EPEVTQTPSHQVTQMGQEVILRCVPISNHLYFYWYRQILGQKVEFLVSFYNNEISEKSEIFDDQFSVERPDGSNFTLKIRSTKLEDSAMYFCASSPYRARPDTQYFGPGTRLTVL.

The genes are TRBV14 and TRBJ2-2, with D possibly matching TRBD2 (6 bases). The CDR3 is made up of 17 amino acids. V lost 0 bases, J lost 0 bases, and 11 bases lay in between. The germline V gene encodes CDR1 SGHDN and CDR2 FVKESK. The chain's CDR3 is CASSQDGLWANTGELFF. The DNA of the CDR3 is TGTGCCAGCAGCCAAGACGGACTATGGGCGAACACCGGGGAGCTGTTTTTT.

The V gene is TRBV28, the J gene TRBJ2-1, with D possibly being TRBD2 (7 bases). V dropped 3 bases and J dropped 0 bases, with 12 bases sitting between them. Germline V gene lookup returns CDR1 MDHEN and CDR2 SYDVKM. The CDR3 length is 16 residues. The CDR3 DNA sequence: TGTGCCAGCAGTTTTGCGGGGGCCCGCTCCTACAATGAGCAGTTCTTC. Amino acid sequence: CASSFAGARSYNEQFF.

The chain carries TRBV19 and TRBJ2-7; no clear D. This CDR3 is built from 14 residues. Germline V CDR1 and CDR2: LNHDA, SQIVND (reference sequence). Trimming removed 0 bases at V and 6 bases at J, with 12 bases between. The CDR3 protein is CASSIDARLSEQYF. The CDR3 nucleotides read TGTGCCAGTAGTATAGATGCCAGGTTATCCGAGCAGTACTTC. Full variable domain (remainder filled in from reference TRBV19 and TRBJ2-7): DGGITQSPKYLFRKEGQNVTLSCEQNLNHDAMYWYRQDPGQGLRLIYYSQIVNDFQKGDIAEGYSVSREKKESFPLTVTSAQKNPTAFYLCASSIDARLSEQYFGPGTRLTVT.

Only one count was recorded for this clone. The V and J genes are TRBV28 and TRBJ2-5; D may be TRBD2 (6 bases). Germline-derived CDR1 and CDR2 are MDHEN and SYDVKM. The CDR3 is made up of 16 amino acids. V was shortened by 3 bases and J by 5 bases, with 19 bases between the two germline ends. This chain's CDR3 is CASSFYVGGLRETQYF. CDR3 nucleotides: TGTGCCAGCAGTTTTTATGTGGGAGGCCTCAGGGAGACCCAGTACTTC.

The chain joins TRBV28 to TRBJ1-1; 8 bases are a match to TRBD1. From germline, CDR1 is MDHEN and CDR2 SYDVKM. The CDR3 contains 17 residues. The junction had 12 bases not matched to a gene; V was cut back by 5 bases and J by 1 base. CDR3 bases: TGTGCCAGCAGTCGCCTCACCACCGGGACAGGGAACACTGAAGCTTTCTTT. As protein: CASSRLTTGTGNTEAFF.